This entry describes one T cell receptor (beta chain). Its antigen is unidentified. The CDR3 covers 14 residues. V gave up 6 bases and J gave up 6 bases, with 18 bases separating them. CDR1 and CDR2 from the germline V gene are SNHLY and FYNNEI. The data derive from a study of OX40 agonist ivuxolimab in advanced cancers. Background on the study: One patient with hepatocellular carcinoma and two with cutaneous melanoma, three in all, had partial responses.

Study-wide results and limits: Average numbers of expanded clones were greater in CD8+ T cells than in CD4+. There were also nonresponders showing low normalized T-cell clonal expansion.

The assay was immunoSEQ multiplex PCR, and TCRdb's table has in-frame clones only and misses some. The sample yields tens of thousands of clones, roughly 88% seen once. Collection of blood occurred at baseline, at cycle 4 day 1, and at cycle 7 day 1. The sample was CD4+ or CD8+ T cells sorted from blood, taken in a trial of the OX40 agonist ivuxolimab. The chain recombines TRBV2 with TRBJ2-7; D uncertain. The TCR comes from an adult with an advanced solid tumor such as melanoma, head and neck, liver or kidney cancer. The DNA for the CDR3 is TGTGCCAGCAGCCATGAAGCGATTATATCCGAGCAGTACTTC. It codes for CASSHEAIISEQYF.